This TCR beta chain was captured in a study of cytomegalovirus exposure and HLA in healthy donors. Study results and caveats: Association with HLA alleles at 0.05 false discovery rate was found for roughly 17,000 TCR beta sequences in a later analysis. Excluded were some V segments that proved indistinguishable, including TRBV6-2 and TRBV6-3. Both high specificity and high sensitivity reportedly marked the classifier's diagnosis of cytomegalovirus status.

V trimming: 5 bases; J trimming: 5 bases; junction bases outside the gene matches: 13. CDR3 size: 17 residues. CDR1 and CDR2 from the germline V gene are SGHTA and FQGNSA. PCR amplification relied on 60 Vbeta primers (plus 13 Jbeta primers). Libraries were prepared by immunoSEQ multiplex PCR; TCRdb keeps only in-frame clonotypes and omits some of them. The data contain 150,000 to 200,000 clones, roughly 13% of them singletons. In the case of this clone: Its target is unknown.

The donors, nominally healthy at sampling, likely had unrecorded immune exposures. The sequencing sample was made of PBMCs. The source of this sequence is a man between 50 and 59 years old in good health and CMV-seropositive. The chain joins TRBV7-2 to TRBJ2-5, with 11 bases identical to TRBD2. The CDR3 DNA follows: TGTGCCAGCAGCCCTCGGGGTAGCGGGGGGGTCTATGAGACCCAGTACTTC. Its protein is CASSPRGSGGVYETQYF.